This T cell receptor (beta chain) appears in the sequencing data of a study of blood T cell repertoires in COVID-19. Looking at the study overall: The United States, Italy and Spain supplied acute and convalescent COVID-19 samples.

There are 13 residues in the CDR3. The germline CDR1 and CDR2 sequences are GTSNPN and SVGIG (reference sequence). Trimming shortened V by 0 bases and J by 8 bases, and 13 bases separated the two germline ends. Some clones are missing from TCRdb's copy, which holds only in-frame ones; the method was immunoSEQ multiplex PCR. This sample has fewer than 700,000 clones; about 89% occur once, and the top ten carry roughly 8%. This rearrangement joins TRBV30 to TRBJ1-2; D is ambiguous. The source of this sequence is a woman in her 50s with COVID-19, enrolled during active disease. Sequencing used peripheral blood. The CDR3 bases are TGTGCCTGGAGTGTAGTGATCGAGGGAGGCTACACCTTC. It encodes CAWSVVIEGGYTF.